The clone carrying this T cell receptor beta chain was found a few times. The antigen remains unidentified. The data were obtained in a study of post-analysis software for immune sequencing data. Overall study findings and caveats: Batch-mates among the samples co-clustered strongly by F measure. Relative to controls, patients had 4 or 5 TRBV segments at higher frequency, with TRBV5-6, TRBV5-1 and TRBV20-1 among these.

CDR1 is SQVTM, CDR2 ANQGSEA, per germline. The CDR3 is 12 residues long. V was clipped by 6 bases and J by 8 bases; unmatched bases: 7. Unique-molecular-identifier-tagged TCR beta cDNA libraries were used. A population of about 0.85 to 11 million T cells gave rise to about half a million cDNA molecules. MiXCR, applied by TCRdb to the PCR reads, yields one record per CDR3 protein. The table shows hundreds of thousands of distinct CDR3 sequences, with 25% to 30% occurring only once. The J gene is TRBJ2-4, the V gene TRBV29-1, with 7 nucleotides matching TRBD1. Specimen: blood. This TCR derives from a girl aged 5-17 years with multiple sclerosis. The CDR3 protein is CSVAGGRDIQYF. The CDR3 DNA reads as TGCAGCGTCGCAGGGGGTAGGGACATTCAGTACTTC.